This T cell receptor (beta chain) came from a study of T cells after yellow fever vaccination. Germline CDR1 SGHTA, CDR2 FQGNSA. Losses at the gene ends were 5 bases for V and 5 bases for J; bases not matched to a gene: 6. This CDR3 is built from 16 residues. TCRdb reprocessed the 5' RACE reads with MiXCR, giving one entry per CDR3 protein. The profile covers some 110,000 distinct CDR3 sequences, with 8.4% appearing a single time and 25% taken by the ten largest. The sample holds a few counts of this clonotype. Here the sequenced sample was CD8+ T cells sorted from PBMCs, taken 45 days after the yellow fever booster vaccination. The V gene is TRBV7-2, the J gene TRBJ2-3; 14 positions agree with TRBD2. The receptor was isolated from a man between 25 and 39 years old who received the YFV17D yellow fever vaccine. CDR3 DNA: TGTGCCAGCAGCCCCGGGACTAGCGGGAGATTAGATACGCAGTATTTT. Protein: CASSPGTSGRLDTQYF.